The 19 T cell receptor beta chains reported below all come from one sample, sequenced in a study of blood T cells in healthy people across ages. Through a sample-barcoded 5' primer and a J-beta primer mix, a second PCR was run for roughly 6 to 11 cycles. TCRdb reanalysed the 5' RACE reads using MiXCR and keeps one entry per CDR3 protein. The profile shows about 700,000 distinct CDR3 sequences, approximately 29% of them singletons. Sequenced: blood. These receptors came from an elderly woman in good health.

The table lists this clonotype with many counts. J is TRBJ2-5 and V is TRBV20-1; TRBD1 matches at 7 bases. Germline V gene sequence: CDR1 DFQATT, CDR2 SNEGSKA (reference sequence). The CDR3 totals 16 residues. V dropped 4 bases and J dropped 5; count of bases not matched to a gene: 16. The CDR3 loop is CSAIRDRGPTGETQYF. Here the CDR3 DNA reads TGCAGTGCTATCAGGGACAGAGGTCCCACCGGGGAGACCCAGTACTTC.

Details on this clonotype: One end of the junction fails to match germline, which may point to a read error. The genes are TRBV7-2 and TRBJ2-1; D perhaps matches TRBD1 (6 bases). This CDR3 comprises 15 residues. Germline V lookup: CDR1 SGHTA, CDR2 FQGNSA. CDR3 sequence: CVSGLAGAGYNEQFF. CDR3 bases: TGTGTCAGCGGCTTAGCAGGGGCCGGCTACAATGAGCAGTTCTTC. Full variable domain (rest looked up from reference TRBV7-2 and TRBJ2-1): GAGVSQSPSNKVTEKGKDVELRCDPISGHTALYWYRQSLGQGLEFLIYFQGNSAPDKSGLPSDRFSAERTGGSVSTLTIQRTQQEDSAVYLCVSGLAGAGYNEQFFGPGTRLTVL.

The V call is TRBV5-1, the J call TRBJ2-3; TRBD2 matches 13 bases. The CDR3 totals 17 residues. Germline V gene sequence: CDR1 SGHRS, CDR2 YFSETQ. J was trimmed by 2 bases and V by 3 bases; bases with no gene match: 6. CDR3 nucleotides: TGCGCCAGCAGCTACGGACTAGCGGGGGAGAACACAGATACGCAGTATTTT. Its protein is CASSYGLAGENTDTQYF.

In this sample, this clonotype turned up a few times. The chain joins TRBV20-1 to TRBJ2-5; TRBD2 agrees at 11 bases. The CDR3 spans 15 residues. With 3 bases clipped from V and 5 bases from J, the junction kept 8 bases outside the gene matches. CDR1 is DFQATT, CDR2 SNEGSKA, per germline (reference sequence). DNA of the CDR3: TGCAGTGCTAGTTTAGCGGGGGGGCAGGTGGAGACCCAGTACTTC. Its protein product is CSASLAGGQVETQYF.

This clonotype was recorded many times. The CDR3, as DNA: TGCGCCAGCAGCCGGGGCAGGTACAATCAGCCCCAGCATTTT. Translating gives CASSRGRYNQPQHF. The chain employs TRBV4-3 and TRBJ1-5, with D tentatively TRBD1 (5 bases). Trimming took off 4 bases at V and 3 bases at J, with 10 bases between the two ends. This CDR3 is built from 14 residues. The germline gives CDR1 LGHNA, CDR2 YSLEER.

This chain uses TRBV18 with TRBJ1-1; 7 bases agree with TRBD1. Looked up from germline, CDR1 is KGHSH and CDR2 is LQKENI. The CDR3 loop spans 17 amino acids. V gave up 0 bases and J gave up 2 bases; unmatched junction bases: 9. CDR3 DNA sequence: TGTGCCAGCTCACCACCGTGGGGGAAGGGGGCAAACACTGAAGCTTTCTTT. Protein product: CASSPPWGKGANTEAFF.

This clonotype was picked up many times. The chain joins TRBV30 to TRBJ1-1; no definite D call. V lost 1 base and J 10 bases, leaving 19 bases between the germline ends. The CDR3 is made up of 14 amino acids. Per the germline V gene, CDR1 is GTSNPN and CDR2 is SVGIG (reference sequence). The CDR3 DNA reads as TGTGCCTGGAGTGCACATTCTCGACTGGTTGCAGCTTTCTTT. This translates into CAWSAHSRLVAAFF.

This clonotype was seen many times. The V and J genes are TRBV5-1 and TRBJ2-1, with 8 bases lining up with TRBD2. With 2 bases clipped from V and 8 bases from J, the junction kept 12 bases outside the gene matches. In germline, CDR1 is SGHRS, CDR2 YFSETQ. This CDR3 spans 16 amino acids. The CDR3 nucleotides are TGCGCCAGCAGCTTAGAAGGGACTAGGGGTTCCGATGAGCAGTTCTTC. Protein sequence: CASSLEGTRGSDEQFF.

This clonotype was found many times. The chain uses TRBV6-1 and TRBJ1-6; TRBD1 might be the D (5 bases). The CDR3 consists of 17 residues. Looked up from germline, CDR1 is MNHNS and CDR2 is SASEGT. With 2 bases removed from V and 5 bases from J, the gap between germline ends came to 16 bases. CDR3 sequence reads: CASSEQGPGWDNSPLHF. The CDR3 nucleotides are TGTGCCAGCAGTGAACAGGGACCTGGATGGGATAATTCACCCCTCCACTTT.

This clonotype was found many times. V and J are TRBV20-1 and TRBJ2-4, with D possibly being TRBD1 (7 bases). Germline values: CDR1 DFQATT, CDR2 SNEGSKA (reference sequence). V was trimmed by 6 bases and J by 6 bases, leaving 18 bases between them. CDR3 length: 14 amino acids. This CDR3 reads CSASGGRPPNIQYF. The CDR3 nucleotides are TGCAGTGCCTCAGGGGGGCGCCCCCCAAACATTCAGTACTTC.

Points on this clonotype: Germline and junction disagree at one end, which may indicate a read error. This rearrangement joins TRBV15 to TRBJ2-5; perhaps TRBD2 as D (5 bases). The CDR3 extends over 13 amino acids. CDR1 is LNHNV and CDR2 is YYDKDF in the germline V gene (reference sequence). The CDR3 protein is CAASRTRLREQYF. Here the CDR3 DNA reads TGTGCCGCCAGCAGGACTCGTTTAAGGGAGCAGTACTTC.

This clonotype was seen many times. The chain combines TRBV9 with TRBJ2-3; TRBD2 agrees at 14 bases. Losses at the gene ends were 4 bases for V and 0 bases for J; bases not matched to a gene: 7. Per the germline V gene, CDR1 is SGDLS and CDR2 is YYNGEE. The CDR3 consists of 18 residues. The CDR3 DNA sequence: TGTGCCAGCAGCTTCGGACTAGCGGGGGGAACTAGCACAGATACGCAGTATTTT. Its protein product is CASSFGLAGGTSTDTQYF.

This clonotype was seen at least ten times. The V gene is TRBV20-1, the J gene TRBJ1-5; possible D gene TRBD1, 5 bases. V was trimmed by 3 bases and J by 2 bases, leaving 14 bases between them. This CDR3 spans 15 amino acids. Germline CDR1 reads DFQATT; CDR2 reads SNEGSKA (reference sequence). The chain's CDR3 is CSASLRGVGNQPQHF. CDR3 sequence (DNA): TGCAGTGCTAGCTTGCGAGGGGTGGGCAATCAGCCCCAGCATTTT.

This clonotype was detected ten times or more. The genes are TRBV5-1 and TRBJ2-3; 7 bases are shared with TRBD1. This CDR3 comprises 13 residues. In germline, CDR1 is SGHRS, CDR2 YFSETQ. Losses at the gene ends were 4 bases for V and 4 bases for J; bases not matched to a gene: 3. CDR3 DNA: TGCGCCAGCAGCGGAGACAGGGCAGATACGCAGTATTTT. Encoded protein: CASSGDRADTQYF.

This clonotype has a count of ten or more. V and J are TRBV7-3 and TRBJ1-6; perhaps TRBD1 as D (5 bases). Trimming removed 2 bases at V and 9 bases at J, with 14 bases between. The CDR3 totals 15 residues. From germline, CDR1 is SGHTA and CDR2 FQGTGA. CDR3 DNA sequence: TGTGCCAGCAGCTTAGGGGCAGGCACGGGTTCACCCCTCCACTTT. The encoded protein is CASSLGAGTGSPLHF.

This clonotype was seen ten or more times. The chain carries TRBV18 and TRBJ2-3; 9 bases match TRBD2. Germline CDR1 reads KGHSH; CDR2 reads LQKENI. The CDR3 covers 18 residues. J was trimmed by 1 base and V by 3 bases; bases with no gene match: 11. The CDR3 loop reads CASSPVAGDPLGTDTQYF. CDR3 bases: TGTGCCAGCTCACCCGTAGCGGGGGACCCTCTTGGCACAGATACGCAGTATTTT.

The J gene is TRBJ1-3, the V gene TRBV9; D call uncertain. This CDR3 contains 14 residues. The germline V gene has CDR1 SGDLS and CDR2 YYNGEE. The ends were cut back, 5 bases at V and 0 bases at J, with 9 bases in the middle. Here the CDR3 reads CASSVGSSGNTIYF. Written as DNA, the CDR3 is TGTGCCAGCAGTGTGGGGAGCTCTGGAAACACCATATATTTT.

The V gene is TRBV19, the J gene TRBJ2-2; TRBD2 agrees at 9 bases. The CDR3 sequence is 15 residues long. CDR1 is LNHDA, CDR2 SQIVND, per germline (reference sequence). Trimming at V came to 4 bases and at J to 6 bases, leaving 6 bases not matched to a gene. CDR3: CASSTIAGAPGELFF. The DNA of the CDR3 is TGTGCCAGTAGTACCATAGCGGGGGCGCCCGGGGAGCTGTTTTTT.

The table lists this clonotype with many counts. The chain has TRBV29-1 and TRBJ2-3; 10 nucleotides agree with TRBD2. The germline V gene has CDR1 SQVTM and CDR2 ANQGSEA. V dropped 7 bases and J dropped 2; count of bases not matched to a gene: 9. This CDR3 is built from 15 residues. This chain's CDR3 is CSGRTSGVPTDTQYF. For the CDR3, the DNA is TGCAGCGGCAGAACTAGCGGGGTTCCCACAGATACGCAGTATTTT.